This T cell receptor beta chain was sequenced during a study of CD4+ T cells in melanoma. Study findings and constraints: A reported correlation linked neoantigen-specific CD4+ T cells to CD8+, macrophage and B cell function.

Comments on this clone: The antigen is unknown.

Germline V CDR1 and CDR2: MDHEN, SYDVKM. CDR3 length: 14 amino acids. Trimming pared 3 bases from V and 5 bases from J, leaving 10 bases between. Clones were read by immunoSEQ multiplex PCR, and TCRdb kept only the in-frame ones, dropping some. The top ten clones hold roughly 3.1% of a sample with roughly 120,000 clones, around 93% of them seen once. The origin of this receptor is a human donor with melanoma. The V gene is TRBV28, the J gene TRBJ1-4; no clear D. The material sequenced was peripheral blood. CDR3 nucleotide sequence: TGTGCCAGCAGTTTTCCGGATCAAAATGAAAAACTGTTTTTT. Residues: CASSFPDQNEKLFF. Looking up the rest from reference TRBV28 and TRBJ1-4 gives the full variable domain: DVKVTQSSRYLVKRTGEKVFLECVQDMDHENMFWYRQDPGLGLRLIYFSYDVKMKEKGDIPEGYSVSREKKERFSLILESASTNQTSMYLCASSFPDQNEKLFFGSGTQLSVL.